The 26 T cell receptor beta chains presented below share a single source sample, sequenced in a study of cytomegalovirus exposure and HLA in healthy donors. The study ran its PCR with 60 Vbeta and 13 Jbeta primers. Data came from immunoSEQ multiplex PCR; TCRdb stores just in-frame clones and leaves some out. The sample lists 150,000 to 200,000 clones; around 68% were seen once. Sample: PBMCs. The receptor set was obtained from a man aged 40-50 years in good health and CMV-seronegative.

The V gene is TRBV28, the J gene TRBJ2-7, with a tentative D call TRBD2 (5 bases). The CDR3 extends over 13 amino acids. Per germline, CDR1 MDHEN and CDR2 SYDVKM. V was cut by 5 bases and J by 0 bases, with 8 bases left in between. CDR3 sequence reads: CASSARDSYEQYF. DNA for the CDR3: TGTGCCAGCAGTGCGAGGGACTCCTACGAGCAGTACTTC.

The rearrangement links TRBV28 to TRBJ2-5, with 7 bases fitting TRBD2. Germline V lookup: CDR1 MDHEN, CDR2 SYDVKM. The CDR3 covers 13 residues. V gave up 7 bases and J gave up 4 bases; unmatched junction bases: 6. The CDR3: CASTNRLAETQYF. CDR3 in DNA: TGTGCCAGCACCAACCGACTAGCAGAGACCCAGTACTTC.

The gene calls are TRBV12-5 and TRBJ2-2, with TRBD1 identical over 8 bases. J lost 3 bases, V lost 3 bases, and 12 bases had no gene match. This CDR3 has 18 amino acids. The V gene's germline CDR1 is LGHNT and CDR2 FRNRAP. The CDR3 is CASGFHTPGTGYTGELFF. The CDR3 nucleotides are TGTGCTAGTGGTTTCCATACTCCCGGGACAGGCTACACCGGGGAGCTGTTTTTT.

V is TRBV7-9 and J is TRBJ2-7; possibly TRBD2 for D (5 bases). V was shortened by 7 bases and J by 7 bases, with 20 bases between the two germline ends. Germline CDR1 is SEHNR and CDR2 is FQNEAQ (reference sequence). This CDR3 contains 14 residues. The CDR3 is CASTLEGRFAEQYF. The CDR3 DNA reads TGTGCCAGCACTCTTGAGGGCAGGTTTGCTGAGCAGTACTTC.

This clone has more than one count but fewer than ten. The DNA for the CDR3 is TGTGCCAGCAGCGGTTCAGGTATTGGGAACACTGAAGCTTTCTTT. Amino acid sequence: CASSGSGIGNTEAFF. The chain carries TRBV7-9 and TRBJ1-1; D gene ambiguous. In germline, CDR1 is SEHNR, CDR2 FQNEAQ (reference sequence). The CDR3 is 15 amino acids. Trimming removed 5 bases at V and 1 base at J, with 14 bases between.

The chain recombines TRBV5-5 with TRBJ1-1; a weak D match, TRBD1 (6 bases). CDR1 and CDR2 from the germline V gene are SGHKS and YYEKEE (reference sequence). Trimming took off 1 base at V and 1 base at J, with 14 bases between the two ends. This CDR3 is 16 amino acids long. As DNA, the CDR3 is TGTGCCAGCAGCTTGTGGGCAGGGGTGGGGAACACTGAAGCTTTCTTT. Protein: CASSLWAGVGNTEAFF.

The CDR3 DNA reads TGTGCCAGCAGAAGAGGGGGCGCTCAGCCCCAGCATTTT. It codes for CASRRGGAQPQHF. The chain joins TRBV28 to TRBJ1-5, with 7 bases aligning to TRBD1. Germline values: CDR1 MDHEN, CDR2 SYDVKM. V shed 6 bases, J shed 6 bases, and the junction held 5 bases outside the gene matches. There are 13 residues in the CDR3.

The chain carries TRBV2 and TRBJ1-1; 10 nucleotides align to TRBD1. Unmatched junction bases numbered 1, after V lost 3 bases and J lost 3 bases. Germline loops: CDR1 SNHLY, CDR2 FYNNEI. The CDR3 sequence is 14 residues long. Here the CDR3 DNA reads TGTGCCAGCAGTGAGGGACAGGGGTACACTGAAGCTTTCTTT. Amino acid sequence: CASSEGQGYTEAFF. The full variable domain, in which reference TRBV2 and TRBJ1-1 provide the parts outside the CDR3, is EPEVTQTPSHQVTQMGQEVILRCVPISNHLYFYWYRQILGQKVEFLVSFYNNEISEKSEIFDDQFSVERPDGSNFTLKIRSTKLEDSAMYFCASSEGQGYTEAFFGQGTRLTVV.

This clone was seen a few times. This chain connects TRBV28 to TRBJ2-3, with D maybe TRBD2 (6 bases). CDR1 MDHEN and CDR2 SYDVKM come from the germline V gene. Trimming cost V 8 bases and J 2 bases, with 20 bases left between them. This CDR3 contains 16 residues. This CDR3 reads CASFRLGGANTDTQYF. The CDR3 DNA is TGTGCCAGCTTCCGGCTGGGGGGAGCCAACACAGATACGCAGTATTTT. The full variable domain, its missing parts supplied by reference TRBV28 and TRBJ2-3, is DVKVTQSSRYLVKRTGEKVFLECVQDMDHENMFWYRQDPGLGLRLIYFSYDVKMKEKGDIPEGYSVSREKKERFSLILESASTNQTSMYLCASFRLGGANTDTQYFGPGTRLTVL.

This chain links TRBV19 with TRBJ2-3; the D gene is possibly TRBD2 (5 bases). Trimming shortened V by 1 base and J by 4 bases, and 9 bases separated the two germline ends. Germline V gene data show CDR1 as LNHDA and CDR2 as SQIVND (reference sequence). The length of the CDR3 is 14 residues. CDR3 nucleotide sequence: TGTGCCAGTAGTATAGGTCCTAGCTCAGATACGCAGTATTTT. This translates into CASSIGPSSDTQYF.

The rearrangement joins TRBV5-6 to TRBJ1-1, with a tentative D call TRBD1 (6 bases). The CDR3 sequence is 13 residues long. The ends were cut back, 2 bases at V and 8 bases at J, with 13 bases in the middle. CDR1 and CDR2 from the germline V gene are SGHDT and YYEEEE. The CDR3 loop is CASSFVTQGEAFF. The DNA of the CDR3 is TGTGCCAGCAGCTTTGTCACCCAGGGGGAAGCTTTCTTT.

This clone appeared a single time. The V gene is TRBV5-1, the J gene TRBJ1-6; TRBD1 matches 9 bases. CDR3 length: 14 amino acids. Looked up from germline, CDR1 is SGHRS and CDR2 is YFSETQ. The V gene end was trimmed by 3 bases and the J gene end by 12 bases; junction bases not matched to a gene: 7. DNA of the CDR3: TGCGCCAGCAGCTACCGACAGGGGGGTGGACCCCTCCACTTT. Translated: CASSYRQGGGPLHF.

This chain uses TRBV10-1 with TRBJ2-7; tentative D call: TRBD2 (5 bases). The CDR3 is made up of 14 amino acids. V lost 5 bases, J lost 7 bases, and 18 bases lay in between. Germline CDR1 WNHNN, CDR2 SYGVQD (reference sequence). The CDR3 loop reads CASSLTGPRGEQYF. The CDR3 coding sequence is TGCGCCAGCAGTTTAACCGGGCCCCGCGGGGAGCAGTACTTC.

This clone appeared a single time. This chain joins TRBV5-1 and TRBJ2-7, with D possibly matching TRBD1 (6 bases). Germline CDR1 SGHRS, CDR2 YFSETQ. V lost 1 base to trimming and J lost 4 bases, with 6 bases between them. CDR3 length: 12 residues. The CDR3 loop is CASSLTGYEQYF. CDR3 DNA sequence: TGCGCCAGCAGCTTGACAGGGTACGAGCAGTACTTC.

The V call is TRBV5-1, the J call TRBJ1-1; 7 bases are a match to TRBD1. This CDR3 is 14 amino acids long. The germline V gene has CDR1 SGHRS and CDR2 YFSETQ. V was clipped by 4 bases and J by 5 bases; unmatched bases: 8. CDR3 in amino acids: CASSPLGGETEAFF. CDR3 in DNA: TGCGCCAGCAGCCCTTTAGGGGGCGAGACTGAAGCTTTCTTT.

This chain's CDR3 is CASSPGPSDEQYF. The CDR3, as DNA: TGTGCCAGCAGCCCGGGTCCCTCTGACGAGCAGTACTTC. V gene TRBV28 combines with J gene TRBJ2-7; D gene uncertain. V was shortened by 6 bases and J by 5 bases, with 14 bases between the two germline ends. The CDR3 consists of 13 residues. Looked up from germline, CDR1 is MDHEN and CDR2 is SYDVKM. The full variable domain, with the rest looked up from reference TRBV28 and TRBJ2-7, is DVKVTQSSRYLVKRTGEKVFLECVQDMDHENMFWYRQDPGLGLRLIYFSYDVKMKEKGDIPEGYSVSREKKERFSLILESASTNQTSMYLCASSPGPSDEQYFGPGTRLTVT.

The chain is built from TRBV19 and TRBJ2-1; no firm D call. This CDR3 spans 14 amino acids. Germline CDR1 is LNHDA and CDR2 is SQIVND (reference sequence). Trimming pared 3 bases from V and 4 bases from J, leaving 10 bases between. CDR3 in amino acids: CASSILVEYNEQFF. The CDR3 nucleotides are TGTGCCAGTAGTATCCTCGTAGAGTACAATGAGCAGTTCTTC.

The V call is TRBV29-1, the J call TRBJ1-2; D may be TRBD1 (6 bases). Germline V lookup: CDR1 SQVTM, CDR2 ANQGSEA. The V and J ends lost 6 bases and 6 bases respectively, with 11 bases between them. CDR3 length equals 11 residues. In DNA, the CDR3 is TGCAGCGTGCTACAGGGCAATGGCTACACCTTC. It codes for CSVLQGNGYTF.

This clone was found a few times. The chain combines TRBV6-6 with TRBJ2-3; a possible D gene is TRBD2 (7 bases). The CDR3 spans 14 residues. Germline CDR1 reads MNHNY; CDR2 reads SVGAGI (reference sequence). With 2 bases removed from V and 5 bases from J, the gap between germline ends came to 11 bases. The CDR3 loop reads CASSYGEGGDTQYF. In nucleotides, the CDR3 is TGTGCCAGCAGTTACGGGGAGGGGGGAGATACGCAGTATTTT.

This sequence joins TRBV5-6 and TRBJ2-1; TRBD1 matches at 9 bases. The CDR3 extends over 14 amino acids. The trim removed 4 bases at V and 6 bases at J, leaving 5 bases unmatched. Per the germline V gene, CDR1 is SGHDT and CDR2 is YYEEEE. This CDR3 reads CASSPPDRGNEQFF. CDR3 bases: TGTGCCAGCAGCCCACCGGACAGGGGCAATGAGCAGTTCTTC.

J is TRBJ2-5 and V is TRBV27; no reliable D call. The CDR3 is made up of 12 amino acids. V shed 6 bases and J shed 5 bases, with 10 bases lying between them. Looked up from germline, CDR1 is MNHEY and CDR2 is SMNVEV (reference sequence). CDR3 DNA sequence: TGTGCCAGCAGATCGTTGGAGGAGACCCAGTACTTC. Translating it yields CASRSLEETQYF.

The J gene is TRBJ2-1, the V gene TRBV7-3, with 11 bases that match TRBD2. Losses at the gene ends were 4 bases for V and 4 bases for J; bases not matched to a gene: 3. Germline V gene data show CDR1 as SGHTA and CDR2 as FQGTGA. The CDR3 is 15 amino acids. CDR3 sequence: CASSSTSGSYNEQFF. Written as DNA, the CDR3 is TGTGCCAGCAGCTCAACTAGCGGGAGTTACAATGAGCAGTTCTTC.

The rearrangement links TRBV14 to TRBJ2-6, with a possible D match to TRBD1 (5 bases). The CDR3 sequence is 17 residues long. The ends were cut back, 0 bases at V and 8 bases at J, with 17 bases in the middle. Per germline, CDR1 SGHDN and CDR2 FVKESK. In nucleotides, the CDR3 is TGTGCCAGCAGCCAAGATGACAGTCCATGGGTGTCCAACGTCCTGACTTTC. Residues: CASSQDDSPWVSNVLTF.

The CDR3 loop reads CAWRAPGQTYEQYF. CDR3 DNA sequence: TGTGCCTGGAGGGCACCCGGACAGACCTACGAGCAGTACTTC. This chain links TRBV30 with TRBJ2-7, with D possibly matching TRBD1 (6 bases). CDR3 size: 14 residues. Trimming took 3 bases from V and 2 from J, leaving 14 bases between them. CDR1 and CDR2 from the germline V gene are GTSNPN and SVGIG (reference sequence).

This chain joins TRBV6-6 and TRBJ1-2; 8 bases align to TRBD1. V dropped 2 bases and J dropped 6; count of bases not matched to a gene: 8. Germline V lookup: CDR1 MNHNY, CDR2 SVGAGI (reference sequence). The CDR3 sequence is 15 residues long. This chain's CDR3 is CASSYPPGQVNGYTF. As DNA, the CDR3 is TGTGCCAGCAGTTACCCTCCGGGACAGGTCAATGGCTACACCTTC.

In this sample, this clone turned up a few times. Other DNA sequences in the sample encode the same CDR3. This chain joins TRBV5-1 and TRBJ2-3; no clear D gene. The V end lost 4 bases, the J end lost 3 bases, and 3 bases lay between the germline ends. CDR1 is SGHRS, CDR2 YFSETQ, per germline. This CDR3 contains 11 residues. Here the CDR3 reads CASSLTDTQYF. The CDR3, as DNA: TGCGCCAGCAGCCTTACAGATACGCAGTATTTT.